This entry lists 24 T cell receptor beta chains sequenced from one sample in a study of human T cells and chemical hapten exposure. One entry per CDR3 protein results from TCRdb running MiXCR on the RACE reads. In the table there are about 89,000 distinct CDR3 sequences, 10% to 15% of which are singletons. The sample's time point: patch test 3, about 24 weeks after DPC sensitization. Treatment reported: therapeutic diphenylcyclopropenone sensitization with weekly scalp DPC. The source was whole blood, collected in connection with sensitization to the hapten diphenylcyclopropenone (DPC). The receptors were gathered from a woman in her fifties or sixties with alopecia areata. Some clones in this sample may be carry-over from other donors' samples.

The genes are TRBV13 and TRBJ2-1, with D possibly TRBD2 on 6 matching bases. This CDR3 region has 15 residues. Trimming shortened V by 6 bases and J by 7 bases, and 19 bases separated the two germline ends. Germline CDR1 PRHDT, CDR2 FYEKMQ (reference sequence). DNA of the CDR3: TGTGCCAGCAGGAGTTTGCGGGATTCCGGAAATGAGCAGTTCTTC. Protein: CASRSLRDSGNEQFF. The full variable domain, its missing parts supplied by reference TRBV13 and TRBJ2-1, is AAGVIQSPRHLIKEKRETATLKCYPIPRHDTVYWYQQGPGQDPQFLISFYEKMQSDKGSIPDRFSAQQFSDYHSELNMSSLELGDSALYFCASRSLRDSGNEQFFGPGTRLTVL.

This clonotype has at least ten counts. The gene calls are TRBV9 and TRBJ2-1; D call uncertain. The CDR3 sequence is 17 residues long. Germline CDR1 and CDR2: SGDLS and YYNGEE. V gave up 0 bases and J gave up 2 bases, with 15 bases separating them. CDR3 amino acids: CASSVGASKTPYNEQFF. The CDR3 nucleotides read TGTGCCAGCAGCGTAGGGGCCTCAAAGACCCCCTACAATGAGCAGTTCTTC.

This clonotype was counted many times. CDR3 sequence: CASRLGLAENTGELFF. DNA of the CDR3: TGTGCCAGCAGGCTGGGACTAGCGGAGAACACCGGGGAGCTGTTTTTT. J is TRBJ2-2 and V is TRBV7-3, with 11 bases lining up with TRBD2. The germline V gene has CDR1 SGHTA and CDR2 FQGTGA. The CDR3 runs 16 residues. J gave up 1 base and V 6 bases, and 4 bases lay outside the gene matches.

This rearrangement joins TRBV7-3 to TRBJ1-1, with D hard to call. V dropped 5 bases and J dropped 1 base, with 8 bases sitting between them. This CDR3 comprises 13 residues. Germline CDR1 reads SGHTA; CDR2 reads FQGTGA. CDR3 DNA: TGTGCCAGCAGCACGTCGAGGAACACTGAAGCTTTCTTT. This gives the protein CASSTSRNTEAFF.

This clonotype has a count of ten or more. The chain is built from TRBV7-8 and TRBJ2-2; D call uncertain. Germline CDR1 reads SGHVS; CDR2 reads FQNEAQ. CDR3 length: 16 amino acids. V shed 2 bases and J shed 0 bases, with 10 bases lying between them. Here the CDR3 reads CASSLLGNANTGELFF. DNA for the CDR3: TGTGCCAGCAGCTTATTGGGCAACGCGAACACCGGGGAGCTGTTTTTT.

This clonotype was counted at least ten times. The chain carries TRBV29-1 and TRBJ1-4; D possibly corresponds to TRBD1 (5 bases). Germline assignment: CDR1 SQVTM and CDR2 ANQGSEA. V was cut by 7 bases and J by 4 bases, with 16 bases left in between. The CDR3 is 14 amino acids. CDR3 loop: CSAQSSGVNEKLFF. CDR3 coding DNA: TGCAGCGCACAGAGTTCGGGGGTTAATGAAAAACTGTTTTTT. The variable domain in full, completed from reference TRBV29-1 and TRBJ1-4, reads SAVISQKPSRDICQRGTSLTIQCQVDSQVTMMFWYRQQPGQSLTLIATANQGSEATYESGFVIDKFPISRPNLTFSTLTVSNMSPEDSSIYLCSAQSSGVNEKLFFGSGTQLSVL.

This clonotype appeared many times. This chain links TRBV7-2 with TRBJ2-2, with TRBD2 as a possible D gene (5 bases). The CDR3 contains 14 residues. V lost 6 bases and J 4 bases, leaving 12 bases between the germline ends. In germline, CDR1 is SGHTA, CDR2 FQGNSA. CDR3 residues: CASREASGTGELFF. In DNA, the CDR3 is TGTGCCAGCAGGGAGGCTTCGGGCACCGGGGAGCTGTTTTTT.

This clonotype was seen at least ten times. CDR3 in DNA: TGTGCCAGCAGGACTAGCACAGATACGCAGTATTTT. Translating gives CASRTSTDTQYF. The chain couples TRBV6-1 to TRBJ2-3; D remains unclear. Trimming took off 6 bases at V and 0 bases at J, with 4 bases between the two ends. Germline CDR1 is MNHNS and CDR2 is SASEGT. The CDR3 covers 12 residues.

V gene TRBV6-5 combines with J gene TRBJ1-2; 8 bases are shared with TRBD1. In germline, CDR1 is MNHEY, CDR2 SVGAGI. Unmatched junction bases numbered 17, after V lost 5 bases and J lost 3 bases. The CDR3 contains 18 residues. CDR3 bases: TGTGCCAGCAGTGGCATTGGACAGGGAGGCCGCATCGACTATGGCTACACCTTC. This codes for CASSGIGQGGRIDYGYTF.

This clonotype showed up many times. As DNA, the CDR3 is TGTGCCAGCAGCCTCCAGGGGGCAGGCGCCTACGAGCAGTACTTC. This sequence encodes CASSLQGAGAYEQYF. The chain combines TRBV11-2 with TRBJ2-7, with 8 bases fitting TRBD1. V was pared by 5 bases and J by 2 bases, with 8 bases of the junction left unmatched. In germline, CDR1 is SGHAT, CDR2 FQNNGV. The CDR3 covers 15 residues.

This clonotype was seen a handful of times. The chain employs TRBV6-1 and TRBJ1-2; D possibly corresponds to TRBD1 (6 bases). CDR3 length: 15 residues. Trimming cost V 5 bases and J 4 bases, with 17 bases left between them. Germline CDR1 reads MNHNS; CDR2 reads SASEGT. CDR3 amino acids: CASSPSFRGIYGYTF. The DNA for the CDR3 is TGTGCCAGCAGTCCCTCGTTCAGGGGCATCTATGGCTACACCTTC.

The table lists this clonotype with a few counts. The J gene is TRBJ2-7, the V gene TRBV28; unclear D gene. Germline CDR1 MDHEN, CDR2 SYDVKM. Trimming removed 6 bases at V and 2 bases at J, with 8 bases between. The length of the CDR3 is 12 residues. This chain's CDR3 is CASSTTAYEQYF. DNA of the CDR3: TGTGCCAGCAGCACCACAGCCTACGAGCAGTACTTC.

In its sample, this clonotype was seen many times. The chain employs TRBV12-3 or TRBV12-4 and TRBJ1-2, with D unclear. This CDR3 is built from 15 residues. V shed 5 bases and J shed 0 bases, with 13 bases lying between them. The CDR3 spells CASSRQSGTNYGYTF. CDR3 bases: TGTGCCAGCAGTCGTCAATCGGGAACTAACTATGGCTACACCTTC.

This clonotype occurred many times. V and J are TRBV10-2 and TRBJ2-7, with D perhaps TRBD1 or TRBD2 (6 bases each). The CDR3 consists of 15 residues. Germline V gene data show CDR1 as WSHSY and CDR2 as SAAADI. The V gene lost 3 bases and the J gene lost 2 bases, with 14 bases spanning the gap. The CDR3 is CASSEGGGLPYEQYF. DNA for the CDR3: TGCGCCAGCAGTGAAGGAGGGGGTTTACCCTACGAGCAGTACTTC.

As for this clonotype: A much larger clone sits a single nucleotide away, making a read error possible. The chain carries TRBV30 and TRBJ2-1, with a tentative D call TRBD2 (5 bases). The CDR3 has 15 residues. The germline CDR1 and CDR2 sequences are GTSNPN and SVGIG (reference sequence). The CDR3 DNA reads TGTGCCTGGGCCCGGGGTGGCTCCCCATACAATAAGCAGTTCTTC. Translation: CAWARGGSPYNKQFF.

V usage is TRBV9 and J usage is TRBJ1-1; weak D call: TRBD1 (5 bases). The CDR3 has 16 residues. Looked up from germline, CDR1 is SGDLS and CDR2 is YYNGEE. Trimming removed 0 bases at V and 6 bases at J, with 18 bases between. The CDR3 reads CASSVAIGQLGPEAFF. The DNA of the CDR3 is TGTGCCAGCAGCGTAGCCATAGGACAATTGGGCCCTGAAGCTTTCTTT.

The sample holds a few counts of this clonotype. In nucleotides, the CDR3 is TGTGCTAGTGGTTTGGTAGGGGGGGAGACCCAGTACTTC. The encoded protein is CASGLVGGETQYF. The genes are TRBV12-5 and TRBJ2-5; D is perhaps TRBD1 or TRBD2 (6 bases each). This CDR3 has 13 residues. Germline CDR1 and CDR2: LGHNT and FRNRAP. V lost 0 bases and J lost 5, with 7 bases in between.

There are a few counts of this clonotype. The CDR3 region has the DNA TGCAGTGCTAGTGGGGAGATAAGCAATGAGCAGTTCTTC. It is translated as CSASGEISNEQFF. The V call is TRBV20-1, the J call TRBJ2-1; D perhaps matches TRBD2 (5 bases). CDR3 length: 13 residues. In germline, CDR1 is DFQATT, CDR2 SNEGSKA (reference sequence). Trimming cost V 3 bases and J 6 bases, with 12 bases left between them.

Only a few counts were recorded for this clonotype. This chain connects TRBV7-3 to TRBJ2-2; D uncertain. The CDR3 runs 12 residues. Germline values: CDR1 SGHTA, CDR2 FQGTGA. Trimming removed 8 bases from V and 0 bases from J, with 4 bases in between. The CDR3 region has the DNA TGTGCCAGCCTAGCGAACACCGGGGAGCTGTTTTTT. The encoded protein is CASLANTGELFF.

This clonotype was recorded many times. V is TRBV12-3 or TRBV12-4 and J is TRBJ2-5, with no clear D. V lost 6 bases and J 9 bases, leaving 20 bases between the germline ends. The CDR3 loop spans 14 amino acids. CDR3 sequence reads: CASRLGDVAGPQYF. The CDR3 nucleotides are TGTGCCAGCAGGCTTGGAGACGTAGCCGGGCCCCAGTACTTC.

The chain is built from TRBV20-1 and TRBJ2-1; D is unresolved. Germline-derived CDR1 and CDR2 are DFQATT and SNEGSKA (reference sequence). This CDR3 region has 15 residues. V was clipped by 4 bases and J by 4 bases, with 17 bases between them. CDR3 sequence: CSATDLLLGYNEQFF. DNA of the CDR3: TGCAGTGCTACCGATCTTCTGTTAGGGTACAATGAGCAGTTCTTC.

This clonotype was seen a few times. V is TRBV2 and J is TRBJ1-1; no clear D. The CDR3 sequence is 10 residues long. CDR1 SNHLY and CDR2 FYNNEI come from the germline V gene. V was shortened by 4 bases and J by 4 bases, with 1 base between the two germline ends. Here the CDR3 reads CASSVTEAFF. The CDR3 region has the DNA TGTGCCAGCAGTGTCACTGAAGCTTTCTTT.

This rearrangement joins TRBV20-1 to TRBJ2-7; D gene unclear. Between the trimmed V and J ends, which lost 6 bases and 6 bases, there was a span of 12 bases. Germline V lookup: CDR1 DFQATT, CDR2 SNEGSKA (reference sequence). The CDR3 sequence is 11 residues long. This chain's CDR3 is CSAVKIGEQYF. CDR3 nucleotides: TGCAGTGCCGTAAAGATCGGCGAGCAGTACTTC.

CDR3 amino acids: CSAGTDSYNEQFF. CDR3 coding DNA: TGCAGTGCTGGGACCGATTCCTACAATGAGCAGTTCTTC. The rearrangement links TRBV20-1 to TRBJ2-1; D is perhaps TRBD1 or TRBD2 (5 bases each). Trimming stripped 5 bases from V and 1 base from J, with 9 bases between. CDR1 is DFQATT and CDR2 is SNEGSKA in the germline V gene (reference sequence). The CDR3 is 13 residues long.